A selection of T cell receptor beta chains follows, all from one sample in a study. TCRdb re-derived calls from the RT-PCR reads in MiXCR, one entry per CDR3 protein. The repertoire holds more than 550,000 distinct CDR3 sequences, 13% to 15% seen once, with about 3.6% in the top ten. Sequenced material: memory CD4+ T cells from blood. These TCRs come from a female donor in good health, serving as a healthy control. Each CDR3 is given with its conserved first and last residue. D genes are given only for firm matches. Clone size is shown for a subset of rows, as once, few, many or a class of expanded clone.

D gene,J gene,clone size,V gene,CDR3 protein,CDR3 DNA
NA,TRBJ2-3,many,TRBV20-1,CSAIRQLTDTQYF,TGCAGTGCCATTAGACAGCTCACAGATACGCAGTATTTT
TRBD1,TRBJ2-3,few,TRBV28,CASSTYTGTEGTDTQYF,TGTGCCAGCAGCACTTACACCGGGACAGAAGGCACAGATACGCAGTATTTT
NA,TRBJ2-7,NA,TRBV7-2,CASSLEDVSYEQYF,TGTGCCAGCAGCTTAGAGGACGTCTCCTACGAGCAGTACTTC
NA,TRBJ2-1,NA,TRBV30,CAWSVRDRYNEQFF,TGTGCCTGGAGTGTACGGGACCGCTACAATGAGCAGTTCTTC
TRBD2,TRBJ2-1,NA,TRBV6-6,CASSYSKGGSSYNEQFF,TGTGCCAGCAGTTACTCGAAGGGCGGGAGCTCCTACAATGAGCAGTTCTTC
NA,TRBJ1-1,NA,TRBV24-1,CATGSDTEAFF,TGTGCCACCGGGAGTGACACTGAAGCTTTCTTT
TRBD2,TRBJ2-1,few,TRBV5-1,CASSPGRLAGGGGYNEQFF,TGCGCCAGCAGCCCCGGTAGACTAGCGGGAGGAGGAGGTTACAATGAGCAGTTCTTC
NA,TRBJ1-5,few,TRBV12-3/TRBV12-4,CASSPPGPHQPQHF,TGTGCCAGCAGCCCGCCGGGGCCACATCAGCCCCAGCATTTT
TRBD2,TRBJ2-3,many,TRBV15,CATSGGLAGSTDTQYF,TGTGCCACCAGCGGAGGACTAGCCGGGAGCACAGATACGCAGTATTTT
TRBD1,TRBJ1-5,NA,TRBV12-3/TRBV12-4,CASSRTGIADERGQPQHF,TGTGCCAGCAGCCGGACAGGGATTGCCGATGAGCGTGGGCAGCCCCAGCATTTT
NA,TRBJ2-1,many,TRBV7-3,CASSFGGEQFF,TGTGCCAGCAGCTTCGGTGGTGAGCAGTTCTTC
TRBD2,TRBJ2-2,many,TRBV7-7,CASSPRPAGRTGELFF,TGTGCCAGCAGCCCACGACCAGCGGGACGTACCGGGGAGCTGTTTTTT
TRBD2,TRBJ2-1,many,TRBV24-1,CATSDPTGRRAGGINEQFF,TGTGCCACCAGTGATCCCACAGGTCGGCGAGCGGGAGGGATCAATGAGCAGTTCTTC
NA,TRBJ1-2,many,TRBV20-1,CSAVQDPGHTF,TGCAGTGCGGTACAGGACCCGGGCCACACCTTC
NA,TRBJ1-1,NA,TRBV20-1,CSGGALLLEAFF,TGCAGTGGAGGTGCACTGCTTCTGGAAGCTTTCTTT
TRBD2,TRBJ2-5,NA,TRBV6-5,CASQFGTNHPGAQYF,TGTGCCAGCCAATTCGGGACTAACCACCCGGGGGCCCAGTACTTC
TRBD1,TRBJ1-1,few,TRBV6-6,CASSYSGTGRVEAFF,TGTGCCAGCAGTTACTCAGGGACAGGGCGGGTTGAAGCTTTCTTT
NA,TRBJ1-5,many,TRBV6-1,CASRWGLLSNQPQHF,TGTGCCAGCAGGTGGGGACTTCTTAGCAATCAGCCCCAGCATTTT
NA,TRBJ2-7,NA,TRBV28,CASNTPGTHSYEQYF,TGTGCCAGTAATACGCCCGGGACGCACTCCTACGAGCAGTACTTC
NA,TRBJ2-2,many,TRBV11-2,CASTTQANTGELFF,TGTGCCAGCACTACCCAGGCCAACACCGGGGAGCTGTTTTTT
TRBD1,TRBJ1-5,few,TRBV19,CASQITGVNQPQHF,TGTGCCAGTCAGATAACAGGGGTCAATCAGCCCCAGCATTTT
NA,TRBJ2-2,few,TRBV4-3,CASSGRARDSNTGELFF,TGCGCCAGCAGCGGTCGAGCCAGGGATTCGAACACCGGGGAGCTGTTTTTT
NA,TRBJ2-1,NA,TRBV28,CASSFTGEGQFF,TGTGCCAGCAGTTTTACAGGGGAGGGGCAGTTCTTC
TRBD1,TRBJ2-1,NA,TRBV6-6,CASRKDRQGRNEQFF,TGTGCCAGCAGGAAAGATAGACAGGGTAGGAATGAGCAGTTCTTC
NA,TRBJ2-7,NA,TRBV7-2,CASSISLISSYEQYF,TGTGCCAGCAGCATCTCACTTATTAGCTCCTACGAGCAGTACTTC
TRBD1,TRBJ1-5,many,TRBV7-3,CASSLPTRQGGLGSNQPQHF,TGTGCCAGCAGCTTACCTACGAGACAGGGTGGGTTGGGTAGCAATCAGCCCCAGCATTTT
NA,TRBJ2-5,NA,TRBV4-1,CASSQDPGGSWETQYF,TGCGCCAGCAGCCAAGACCCCGGGGGTAGCTGGGAGACCCAGTACTTC
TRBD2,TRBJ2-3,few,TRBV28,CASTPLGTRGATDTQYF,TGTGCCAGCACCCCTCTCGGGACTAGGGGTGCGACAGATACGCAGTATTTT
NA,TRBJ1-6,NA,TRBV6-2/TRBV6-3,CASSYSSQLLHVSPLHF,TGTGCCAGCAGTTACTCGTCACAGCTTCTTCATGTTTCACCCCTCCACTTT
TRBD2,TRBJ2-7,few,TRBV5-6,CASSRTGTSVTYEQYF,TGTGCCAGCAGCCGAACCGGGACTAGCGTCACCTACGAGCAGTACTTC
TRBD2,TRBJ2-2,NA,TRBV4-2,CASRQGASGNTGELFF,TGTGCCAGCAGACAAGGGGCTAGCGGGAACACCGGGGAGCTGTTTTTT
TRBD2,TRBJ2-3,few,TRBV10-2,CASSESRLAGDTQYF,TGCGCCAGCAGTGAGTCAAGACTAGCGGGAGATACGCAGTATTTT
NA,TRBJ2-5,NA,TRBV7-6,CASSLGWETQYF,TGTGCCAGCAGCTTAGGCTGGGAGACCCAGTACTTC
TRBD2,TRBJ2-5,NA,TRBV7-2,CASSLGVSSGGGTQYF,TGTGCCAGCAGCTTAGGGGTCTCTAGCGGGGGCGGGACCCAGTACTTC
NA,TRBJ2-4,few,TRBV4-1,CASSQGDWTDTAKNIQYF,TGCGCCAGCAGCCAGGGAGATTGGACAGACACTGCCAAAAACATTCAGTACTTC
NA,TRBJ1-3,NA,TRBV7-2,CASSLYAGIGNTIYF,TGTGCCAGCAGCCTCTACGCAGGGATTGGAAACACCATATATTTT
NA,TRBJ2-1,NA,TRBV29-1,CSVDRGRTYNEQFF,TGCAGCGTTGACCGGGGCCGGACTTACAATGAGCAGTTCTTC
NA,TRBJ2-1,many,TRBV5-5,CASSPRGGESSYNEQFF,TGTGCCAGCAGCCCGAGGGGAGGAGAAAGCTCCTACAATGAGCAGTTCTTC
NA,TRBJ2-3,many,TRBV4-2,CASSPRTDNTDTQYF,TGTGCCAGCAGCCCCCGGACAGATAACACAGATACGCAGTATTTT
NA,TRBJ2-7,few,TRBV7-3,CASSATQGGEQYF,TGTGCCAGCAGCGCCACACAGGGAGGCGAGCAGTACTTC
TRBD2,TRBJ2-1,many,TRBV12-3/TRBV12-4,CASSLWLAGKGEQFF,TGTGCCAGCAGTTTGTGGCTAGCGGGCAAGGGGGAGCAGTTCTTC
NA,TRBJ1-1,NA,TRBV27,CASSLGSASNTEAFF,TGTGCCAGCAGTTTAGGGAGCGCCTCGAACACTGAAGCTTTCTTT
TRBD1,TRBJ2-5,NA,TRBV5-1,CASSLSRTGTTQYF,TGCGCCAGCAGCTTGTCCCGGACAGGGACGACCCAGTACTTC
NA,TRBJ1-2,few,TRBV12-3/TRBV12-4,CASRLTGRFYGYTF,TGTGCCAGCAGACTTACAGGGAGGTTTTATGGCTACACCTTC
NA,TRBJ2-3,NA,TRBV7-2,CASSTPRGRASTDTQYF,TGTGCCAGCAGCACCCCTAGAGGCAGGGCTAGCACAGATACGCAGTATTTT
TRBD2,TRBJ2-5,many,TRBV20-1,CSASTLAGWRQETQYF,TGCAGTGCTAGTACTTTAGCGGGATGGAGGCAAGAGACCCAGTACTTC
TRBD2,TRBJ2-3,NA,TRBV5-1,CASSLGRSGKGTDTQYF,TGCGCCAGCAGCTTGGGTCGTAGCGGGAAGGGCACAGATACGCAGTATTTT
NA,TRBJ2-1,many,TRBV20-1,CSAALGANEQFF,TGCAGTGCCGCCCTCGGAGCGAATGAGCAGTTCTTC
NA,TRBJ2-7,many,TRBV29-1,CSVKTTATSEQYF,TGCAGCGTCAAGACGACGGCTACTAGTGAGCAGTACTTC